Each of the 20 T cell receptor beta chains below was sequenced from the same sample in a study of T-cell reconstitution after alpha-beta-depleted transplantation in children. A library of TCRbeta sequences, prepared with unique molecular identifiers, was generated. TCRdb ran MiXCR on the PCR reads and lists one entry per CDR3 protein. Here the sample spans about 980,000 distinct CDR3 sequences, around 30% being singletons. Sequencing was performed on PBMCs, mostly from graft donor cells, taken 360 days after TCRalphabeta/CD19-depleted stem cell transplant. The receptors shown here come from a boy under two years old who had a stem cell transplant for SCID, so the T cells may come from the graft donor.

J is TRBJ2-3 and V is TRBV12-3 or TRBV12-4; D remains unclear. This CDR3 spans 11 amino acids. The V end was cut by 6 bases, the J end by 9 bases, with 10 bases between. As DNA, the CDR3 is TGTGCCAGCAGGCGTCTCGGCACGCAGTATTTT. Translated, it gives CASRRLGTQYF.

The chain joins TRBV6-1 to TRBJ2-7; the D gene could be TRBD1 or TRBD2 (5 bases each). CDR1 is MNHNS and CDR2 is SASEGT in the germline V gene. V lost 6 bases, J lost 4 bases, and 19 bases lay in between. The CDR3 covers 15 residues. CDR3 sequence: CASRVGAPSPYEQYF. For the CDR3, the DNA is TGTGCCAGCAGGGTTGGGGCTCCTAGCCCTTACGAGCAGTACTTC.

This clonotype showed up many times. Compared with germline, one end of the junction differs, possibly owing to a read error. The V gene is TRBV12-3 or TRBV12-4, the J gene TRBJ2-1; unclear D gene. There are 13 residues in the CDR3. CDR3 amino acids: CASSFGRNNEQFF. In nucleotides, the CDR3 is TGCGCCAGCAGCTTTGGCAGAAACAATGAGCAGTTCTTC.

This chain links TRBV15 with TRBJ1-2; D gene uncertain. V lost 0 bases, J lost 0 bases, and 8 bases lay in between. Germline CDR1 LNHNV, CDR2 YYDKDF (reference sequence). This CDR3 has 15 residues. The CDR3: CATSRELTPNYGYTF. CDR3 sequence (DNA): TGTGCCACCAGCAGAGAGCTGACTCCTAACTATGGCTACACCTTC.

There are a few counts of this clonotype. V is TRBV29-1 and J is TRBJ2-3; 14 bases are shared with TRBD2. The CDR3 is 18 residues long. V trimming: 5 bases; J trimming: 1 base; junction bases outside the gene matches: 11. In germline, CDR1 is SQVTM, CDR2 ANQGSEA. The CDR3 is CSVFDSGLAGARTDTQYF. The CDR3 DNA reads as TGCAGCGTTTTCGATTCGGGACTAGCGGGGGCTCGCACAGATACGCAGTATTTT.

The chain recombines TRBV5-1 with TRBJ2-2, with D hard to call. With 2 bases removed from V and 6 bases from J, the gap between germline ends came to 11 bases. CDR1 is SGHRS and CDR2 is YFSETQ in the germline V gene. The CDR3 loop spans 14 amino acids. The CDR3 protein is CASSLAGPSGELFF. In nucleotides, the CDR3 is TGCGCCAGCAGCTTAGCTGGGCCCTCCGGGGAGCTGTTTTTT.

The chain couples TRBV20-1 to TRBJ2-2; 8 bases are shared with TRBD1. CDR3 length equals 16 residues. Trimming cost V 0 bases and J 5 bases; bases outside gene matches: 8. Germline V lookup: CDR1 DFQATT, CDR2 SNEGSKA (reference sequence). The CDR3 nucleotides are TGCAGTGCTAGAGACCGGACAGGGATAGAGACCGGGGAGCTGTTTTTT. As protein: CSARDRTGIETGELFF.

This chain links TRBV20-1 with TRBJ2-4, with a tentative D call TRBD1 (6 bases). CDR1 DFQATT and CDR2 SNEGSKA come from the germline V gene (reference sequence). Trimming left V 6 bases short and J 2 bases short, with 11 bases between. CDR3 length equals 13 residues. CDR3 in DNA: TGCAGTGCCGAACAGGGACCCAAAAACATTCAGTACTTC. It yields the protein CSAEQGPKNIQYF.

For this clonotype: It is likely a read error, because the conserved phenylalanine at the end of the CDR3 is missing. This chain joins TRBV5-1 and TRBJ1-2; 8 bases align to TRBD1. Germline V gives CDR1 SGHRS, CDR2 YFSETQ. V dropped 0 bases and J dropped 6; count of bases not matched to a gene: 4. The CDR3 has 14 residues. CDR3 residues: CASSLGQGADGYTC. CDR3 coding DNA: TGCGCCAGCAGCTTGGGGCAGGGGGCGGATGGCTACACCTGC.

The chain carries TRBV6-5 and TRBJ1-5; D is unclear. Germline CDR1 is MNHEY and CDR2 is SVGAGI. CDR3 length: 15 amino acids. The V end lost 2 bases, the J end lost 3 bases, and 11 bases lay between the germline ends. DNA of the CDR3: TGTGCCAGCAGTTACGTTGGACGGTCCAATCAGCCCCAGCATTTT. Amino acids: CASSYVGRSNQPQHF.

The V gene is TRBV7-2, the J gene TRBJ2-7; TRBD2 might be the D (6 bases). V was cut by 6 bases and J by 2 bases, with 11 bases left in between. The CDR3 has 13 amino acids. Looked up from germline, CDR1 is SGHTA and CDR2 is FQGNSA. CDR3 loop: CASRLGGTYEQYF. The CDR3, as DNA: TGTGCCAGCAGGCTCGGGGGAACCTACGAGCAGTACTTC. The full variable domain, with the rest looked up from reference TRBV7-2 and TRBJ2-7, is GAGVSQSPSNKVTEKGKDVELRCDPISGHTALYWYRQSLGQGLEFLIYFQGNSAPDKSGLPSDRFSAERTGGSVSTLTIQRTQQEDSAVYLCASRLGGTYEQYFGPGTRLTVT.

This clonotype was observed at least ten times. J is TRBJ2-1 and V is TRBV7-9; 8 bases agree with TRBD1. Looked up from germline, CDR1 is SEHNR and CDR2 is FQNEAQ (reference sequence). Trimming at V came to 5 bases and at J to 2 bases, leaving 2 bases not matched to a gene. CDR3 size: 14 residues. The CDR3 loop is CASSTDRAYNEQFF. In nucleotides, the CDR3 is TGTGCCAGCAGCACGGACAGGGCCTACAATGAGCAGTTCTTC.

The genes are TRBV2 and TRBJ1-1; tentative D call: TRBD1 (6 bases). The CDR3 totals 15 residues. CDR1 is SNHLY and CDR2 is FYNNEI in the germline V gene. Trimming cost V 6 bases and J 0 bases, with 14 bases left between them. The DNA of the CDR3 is TGTGCCAGCAGCCCCCAATCAGGGGTGAACACTGAAGCTTTCTTT. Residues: CASSPQSGVNTEAFF.

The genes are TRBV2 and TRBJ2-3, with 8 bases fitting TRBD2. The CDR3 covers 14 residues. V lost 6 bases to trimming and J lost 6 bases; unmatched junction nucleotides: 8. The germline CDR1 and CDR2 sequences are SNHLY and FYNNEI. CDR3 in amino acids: CASRPIGTRDTQYF. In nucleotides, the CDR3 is TGTGCCAGCAGACCAATCGGGACTAGGGATACGCAGTATTTT.

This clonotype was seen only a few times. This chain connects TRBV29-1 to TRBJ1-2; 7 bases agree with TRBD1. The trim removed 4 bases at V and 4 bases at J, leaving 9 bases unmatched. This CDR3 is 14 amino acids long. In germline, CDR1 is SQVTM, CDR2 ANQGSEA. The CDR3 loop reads CSVGPRDRAYGYTF. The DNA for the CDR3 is TGCAGCGTTGGGCCCCGAGACAGGGCCTATGGCTACACCTTC.

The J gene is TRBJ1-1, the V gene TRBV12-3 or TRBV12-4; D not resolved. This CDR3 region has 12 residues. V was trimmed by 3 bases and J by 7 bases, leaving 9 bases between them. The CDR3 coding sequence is TGTGCCAGCAGTTTGTTCCAGAATGAAGCTTTCTTT. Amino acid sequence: CASSLFQNEAFF.

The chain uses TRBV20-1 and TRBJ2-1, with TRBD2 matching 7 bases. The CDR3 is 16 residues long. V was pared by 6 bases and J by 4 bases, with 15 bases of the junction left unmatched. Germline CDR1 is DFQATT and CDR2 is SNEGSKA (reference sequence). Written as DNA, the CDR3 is TGCAGTGCGGGAGGGGCAGGCCGTACATCTTACAATGAGCAGTTCTTC. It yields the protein CSAGGAGRTSYNEQFF.

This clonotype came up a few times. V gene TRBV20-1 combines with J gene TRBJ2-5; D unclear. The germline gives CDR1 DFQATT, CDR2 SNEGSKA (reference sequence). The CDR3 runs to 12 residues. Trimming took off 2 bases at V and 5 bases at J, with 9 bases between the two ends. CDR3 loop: CSARFATETQYF. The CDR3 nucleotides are TGCAGTGCTAGATTCGCGACGGAGACCCAGTACTTC.

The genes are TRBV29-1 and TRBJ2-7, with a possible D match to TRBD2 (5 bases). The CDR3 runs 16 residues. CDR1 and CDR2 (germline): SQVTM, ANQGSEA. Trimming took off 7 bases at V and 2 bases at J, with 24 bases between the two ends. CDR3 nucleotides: TGCAGCGCCTTAGACGGCGATGGAGATAGCGCCTACGAGCAGTACTTC. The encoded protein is CSALDGDGDSAYEQYF.

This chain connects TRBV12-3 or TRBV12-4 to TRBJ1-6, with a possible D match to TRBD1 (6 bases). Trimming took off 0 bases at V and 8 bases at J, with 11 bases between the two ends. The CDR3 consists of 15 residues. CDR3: CASSLARGADSPLHF. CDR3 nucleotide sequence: TGTGCCAGCAGTTTAGCTCGGGGGGCGGATTCACCCCTCCACTTT.